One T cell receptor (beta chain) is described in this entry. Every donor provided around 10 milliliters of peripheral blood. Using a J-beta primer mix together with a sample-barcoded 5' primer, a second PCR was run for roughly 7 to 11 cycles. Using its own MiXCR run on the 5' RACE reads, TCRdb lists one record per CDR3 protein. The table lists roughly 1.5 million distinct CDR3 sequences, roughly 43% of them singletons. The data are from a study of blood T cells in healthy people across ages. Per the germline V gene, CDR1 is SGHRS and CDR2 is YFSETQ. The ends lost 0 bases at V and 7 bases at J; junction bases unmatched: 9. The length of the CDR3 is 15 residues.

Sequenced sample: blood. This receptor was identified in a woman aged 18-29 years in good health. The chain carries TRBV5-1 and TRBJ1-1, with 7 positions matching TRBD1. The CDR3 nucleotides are TGCGCCAGCAGCTTGGTTGCAGGGGGAGGGATTGAAGCTTTCTTT. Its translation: CASSLVAGGGIEAFF.